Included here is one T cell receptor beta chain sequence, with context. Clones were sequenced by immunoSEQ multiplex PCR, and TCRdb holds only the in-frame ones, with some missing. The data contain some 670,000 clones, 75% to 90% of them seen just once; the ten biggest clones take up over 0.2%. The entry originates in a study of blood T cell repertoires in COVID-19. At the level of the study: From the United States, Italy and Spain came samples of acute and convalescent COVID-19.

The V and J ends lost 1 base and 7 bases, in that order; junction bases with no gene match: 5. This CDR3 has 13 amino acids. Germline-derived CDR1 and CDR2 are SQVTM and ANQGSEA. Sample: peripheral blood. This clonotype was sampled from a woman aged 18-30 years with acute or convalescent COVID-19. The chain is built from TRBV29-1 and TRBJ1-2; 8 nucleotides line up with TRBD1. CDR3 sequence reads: CSVEGPQGAGYTF. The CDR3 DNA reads TGCAGCGTTGAAGGTCCCCAGGGGGCTGGCTACACCTTC. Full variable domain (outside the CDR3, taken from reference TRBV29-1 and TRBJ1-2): SAVISQKPSRDICQRGTSLTIQCQVDSQVTMMFWYRQQPGQSLTLIATANQGSEATYESGFVIDKFPISRPNLTFSTLTVSNMSPEDSSIYLCSVEGPQGAGYTFGSGTRLTVV.